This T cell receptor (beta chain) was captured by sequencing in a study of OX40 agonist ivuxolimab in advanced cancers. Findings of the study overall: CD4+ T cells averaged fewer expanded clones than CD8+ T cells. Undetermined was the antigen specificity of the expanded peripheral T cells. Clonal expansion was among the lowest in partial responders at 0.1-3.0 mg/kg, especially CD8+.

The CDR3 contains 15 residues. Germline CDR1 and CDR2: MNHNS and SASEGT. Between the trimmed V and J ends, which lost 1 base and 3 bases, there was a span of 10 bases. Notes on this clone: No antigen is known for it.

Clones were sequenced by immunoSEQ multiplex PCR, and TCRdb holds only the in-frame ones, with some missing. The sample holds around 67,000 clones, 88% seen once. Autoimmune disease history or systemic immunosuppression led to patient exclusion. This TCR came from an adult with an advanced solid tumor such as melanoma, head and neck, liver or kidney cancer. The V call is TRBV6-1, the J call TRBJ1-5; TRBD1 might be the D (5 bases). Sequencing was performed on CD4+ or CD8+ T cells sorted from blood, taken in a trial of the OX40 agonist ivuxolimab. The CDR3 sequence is CASSEERQFNQPQHF. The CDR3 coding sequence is TGTGCCAGCAGTGAAGAGCGACAGTTCAATCAGCCCCAGCATTTT.